Below, 7 T cell receptor beta chains from the same sample are listed, as sequenced in a study of CD8 T cells in ankylosing spondylitis. For these TCRs, the target antigens are not known. TCRdb recomputed calls from the 5' RACE reads with MiXCR, one row per CDR3 protein. The table shows 800,000 to 900,000 distinct CDR3 sequences, with 12% occurring only once. Study results and limitations: In ankylosing spondylitis blood, a motif of roughly 8 highly homologous TCR beta variants appeared characteristic.

Sequenced input: blood, either unsorted or a sorted T cell fraction (not recorded which). The source of these receptors is a male donor with ankylosing spondylitis.

In this sample, this clonotype turned up many times. This chain joins TRBV20-1 and TRBJ2-1, with 10 bases lining up with TRBD2. The V gene's germline CDR1 is DFQATT and CDR2 SNEGSKA (reference sequence). J gave up 0 bases and V 8 bases, and 7 bases lay outside the gene matches. This CDR3 has 15 residues. The CDR3 sequence: CSPIAGGSSYNEQFF. The CDR3 nucleotides read TGCAGTCCTATAGCGGGAGGTAGCTCCTACAATGAGCAGTTCTTC.

The V and J genes are TRBV2 and TRBJ2-1, with a tentative D call TRBD2 (6 bases). V was cut by 4 bases and J by 5 bases, with 9 bases left in between. The V gene's germline CDR1 is SNHLY and CDR2 FYNNEI. This CDR3 region has 13 residues. The CDR3 reads CASSVTRDNEQFF. The CDR3 bases are TGTGCCAGCAGTGTGACTAGGGACAATGAGCAGTTCTTC.

This clonotype has a count of ten or more. The chain couples TRBV3-1 to TRBJ2-7, with a possible D match to TRBD2 (6 bases). Germline V gene sequence: CDR1 LGHDT, CDR2 YNNKEL (reference sequence). This CDR3 contains 13 residues. The ends were cut back, 4 bases at V and 8 bases at J, with 15 bases in the middle. The CDR3 coding sequence is TGTGCCAGCAGCCCGACTAGATCAGGGAAGCAGTACTTC. It specifies CASSPTRSGKQYF.

The chain employs TRBV12-3 or TRBV12-4 and TRBJ2-5; D is unresolved. This CDR3 region has 13 residues. V lost 8 bases to trimming and J lost 2 bases, with 12 bases between them. The CDR3 DNA sequence: TGTGCCAGCCGGATAAGAGGACAAGAGACCCAGTACTTC. Protein product: CASRIRGQETQYF.

This rearrangement joins TRBV10-3 to TRBJ2-1; 9 bases line up with TRBD2. This CDR3 is 15 amino acids long. Germline-derived CDR1 and CDR2 are ENHRY and SYGVKD. Trimming at V came to 11 bases and at J to 8 bases, leaving 16 bases not matched to a gene. This chain's CDR3 is CASHPALAGSDEQFF. CDR3 coding DNA: TGTGCCTCCCACCCGGCCCTAGCGGGGTCGGATGAGCAGTTCTTC.

This clonotype was recorded a few times. J is TRBJ2-1 and V is TRBV5-1; D gene ambiguous. CDR1 and CDR2 from the germline V gene are SGHRS and YFSETQ. CDR3 size: 16 residues. V was shortened by 6 bases and J by 0 bases, with 16 bases between the two germline ends. In DNA, the CDR3 is TGCGCCAGCAAGCCCGAACTGCCATCCTCCTACAATGAGCAGTTCTTC. Translated: CASKPELPSSYNEQFF. Full variable domain (remainder filled in from reference TRBV5-1 and TRBJ2-1): KAGVTQTPRYLIKTRGQQVTLSCSPISGHRSVSWYQQTPGQGLQFLFEYFSETQRNKGNFPGRFSGRQFSNSRSEMNVSTLELGDSALYLCASKPELPSSYNEQFFGPGTRLTVL.

This chain links TRBV4-2 with TRBJ2-5; D is perhaps TRBD1 or TRBD2 (5 bases each). Trimming took 0 bases from V and 5 from J, leaving 13 bases between them. Germline V gene sequence: CDR1 LGHNA, CDR2 YNFKEQ. The CDR3 loop spans 15 amino acids. The CDR3 nucleotides are TGTGCCAGCAGCCAAGACGTCACGGGACGCGAGACCCAGTACTTC. Its protein product is CASSQDVTGRETQYF.